This TCR beta chain was recovered during a study of CD8+ T cells in alopecia areata. Study-wide background: Tofacitinib therapy lasting 6 to 18 months was followed by 6 months off drug. General study points: Lesional scalp, especially alopecia totalis/universalis, showed higher clonality than normal scalp. One nonresponder makes the tie between baseline CD8+ expansion and response uncertain.

RNA extraction and reverse transcription yielded cDNA as sequencing template. Repertoires were generated with immunoSEQ multiplex PCR, while TCRdb's copy carries only in-frame clones and drops some. The sample comprises 80,000 to 95,000 clones, around 40% of which are singletons, and 18% rests with the top ten. Treatment of the sample: oral pan-JAK inhibitor, 5-10 mg twice daily. Comment on this clone: Antigen specificity is unknown.

V was clipped by 2 bases and J by 1 base, with 9 bases between them. From germline, CDR1 is SQVTM and CDR2 ANQGSEA. CDR3 length equals 13 residues. The clonotype was recovered from a human donor with alopecia areata. The gene calls are TRBV29-1 and TRBJ2-7; D remains unclear. The source was CD8+ T cells sorted from blood, collected at week 24, from a patient treated with tofacitinib. DNA of the CDR3: TGCAGCGTTGAATTTACAGAGTCCTACGAGCAGTACTTC. As protein: CSVEFTESYEQYF.